The 32 T cell receptor beta chains given below trace back to one sample, sequenced in a study of T cells in Graves' hyperthyroidism and ophthalmopathy. Using RNA transcripts as the source, TCR beta CDR3 regions were amplified. HTBI primers were the set used in a first-round RT-PCR of the TCR CDR3. TCRdb re-called the multiplex PCR reads with MiXCR, one entry per CDR3 protein. This sample carries 300,000 to 350,000 distinct CDR3 sequences, about 18% of them seen once, and the ten largest clones take less than 65%. The sequenced sample consisted of blood. These receptors originate from a woman between 45 and 60 years old with Graves' hyperthyroidism.

DNA of the CDR3: TGCAGTGGAACGGACAGAAAAAACATTCAGTACTTC. Protein: CSGTDRKNIQYF. The V call is TRBV20-1, the J call TRBJ2-4; TRBD1 might be the D (6 bases). V dropped 7 bases and J dropped 4 bases, with 11 bases sitting between them. The V gene's germline CDR1 is DFQATT and CDR2 SNEGSKA (reference sequence). This CDR3 has 12 residues.

The rearrangement uses TRBV3-1 and TRBJ1-3, with unresolved D. Germline V gene sequence: CDR1 LGHDT, CDR2 YNNKEL (reference sequence). Trimming cost V 5 bases and J 2 bases, with 16 bases left between them. This CDR3 is 16 amino acids long. This chain's CDR3 is CASSKSGPQPGNTIYF. The CDR3 DNA follows: TGTGCCAGCAGCAAAAGTGGGCCTCAGCCTGGAAACACCATATATTTT. The entire variable domain, with the rest obtained from reference TRBV3-1 and TRBJ1-3, is as follows: DTAVSQTPKYLVTQMGNDKSIKCEQNLGHDTMYWYKQDSKKFLKIMFSYNNKELIINETVPNRFSPKSPDKAHLNLHINSLELGDSAVYFCASSKSGPQPGNTIYFGEGSWLTVV.

J is TRBJ1-1 and V is TRBV30; D gene unclear. Germline CDR1 reads GTSNPN; CDR2 reads SVGIG (reference sequence). The CDR3 is 15 residues long. Trimming pared 0 bases from V and 0 bases from J, leaving 11 bases between. The CDR3 nucleotides are TGTGCCTGGAGTGTACTAGGGCGGTTGAACACTGAAGCTTTCTTT. Translated: CAWSVLGRLNTEAFF. Based on the CDR3 plus reference TRBV30 and TRBJ1-1, the full variable domain is SQTIHQWPATLVQPVGSPLSLECTVEGTSNPNLYWYRQAAGRGLQLLFYSVGIGQISSEVPQNLSASRPQDRQFILSSKKLLLSDSGFYLCAWSVLGRLNTEAFFGQGTRLTVV.

The V call is TRBV6-5, the J call TRBJ2-2; D possibly corresponds to TRBD2 (6 bases). Trimming pared 6 bases from V and 5 bases from J, leaving 13 bases between. In germline, CDR1 is MNHEY, CDR2 SVGAGI. The CDR3 extends over 14 amino acids. The DNA for the CDR3 is TGTGCCAGCAGCTACCCGGGACTGACCGGGGAGCTGTTTTTT. It is translated as CASSYPGLTGELFF.

The J gene is TRBJ2-7, the V gene TRBV29-1; no clear D. CDR3 length equals 13 residues. The germline V gene has CDR1 SQVTM and CDR2 ANQGSEA. V was pared by 3 bases and J by 1 base, with 10 bases between. In DNA form, the CDR3 reads TGCAGCGTTGATACCGACGGATCCTACGAGCAGTACTTC. Translation: CSVDTDGSYEQYF.

This clonotype was seen more than once but under ten times. The chain is built from TRBV28 and TRBJ2-4; D gene ambiguous. Germline V gives CDR1 MDHEN, CDR2 SYDVKM. This CDR3 is built from 16 residues. V lost 0 bases to trimming and J lost 2 bases, with 11 bases between them. The chain's CDR3 is CASSLWDPATKNIQYF. In DNA form, the CDR3 reads TGTGCCAGCAGTTTATGGGATCCGGCGACCAAAAACATTCAGTACTTC.

The CDR3 is CASSRAGTDEKLFF. CDR3 in DNA: TGTGCCAGCAGCCGGGCCGGGACGGATGAAAAACTGTTTTTT. V usage is TRBV11-2 and J usage is TRBJ1-4; a possible D gene is TRBD1 (5 bases). The germline CDR1 and CDR2 sequences are SGHAT and FQNNGV. The CDR3 loop spans 14 amino acids. V lost 5 bases to trimming and J lost 6 bases, with 13 bases between them.

V gene TRBV20-1 combines with J gene TRBJ2-5; 8 nucleotides agree with TRBD1. Per germline, CDR1 DFQATT and CDR2 SNEGSKA (reference sequence). The CDR3 has 14 amino acids. The trim removed 4 bases at V and 5 bases at J, leaving 9 bases unmatched. CDR3 coding DNA: TGCAGTGCTATCGGACAGGGAATTTGGGAGACCCAGTACTTC. It is translated as CSAIGQGIWETQYF.

This clonotype was seen many times. The rearrangement links TRBV12-3 or TRBV12-4 to TRBJ2-1; D assignment may be TRBD1 or TRBD2 (5 bases each). V gave up 4 bases and J gave up 5 bases, with 9 bases separating them. CDR3 size: 13 residues. CDR3 in amino acids: CASSSGRDNEQFF. CDR3 bases: TGTGCCAGCAGTTCGGGACGGGACAATGAGCAGTTCTTC.

This clonotype appeared once. V and J are TRBV7-2 and TRBJ1-6, with 7 bases identical to TRBD1. Germline loops: CDR1 SGHTA, CDR2 FQGNSA. There are 15 residues in the CDR3. Trimming cost V 5 bases and J 7 bases; bases outside gene matches: 8. For the CDR3, the DNA is TGTGCCAGCAGCCTAGAAGCAGGGGGAAATTCACCCCTCCACTTT. It is translated as CASSLEAGGNSPLHF.

The table lists this clonotype with many counts. The J gene is TRBJ2-1, the V gene TRBV2; 12 bases fit TRBD1. CDR3 size: 13 residues. V lost 6 bases to trimming and J lost 9 bases; unmatched junction nucleotides: 3. Germline CDR1 and CDR2: SNHLY and FYNNEI. The chain's CDR3 is CASRGTGGGEQFF. CDR3 sequence (DNA): TGTGCCAGCAGGGGGACAGGGGGCGGTGAGCAGTTCTTC.

A few counts support this clonotype. The chain has TRBV3-1 and TRBJ1-3; D not certain. Germline CDR1 LGHDT, CDR2 YNNKEL (reference sequence). The CDR3 sequence is 16 residues long. Between the trimmed V and J ends, which lost 0 bases and 2 bases, there was a span of 11 bases. The CDR3 DNA is TGTGCCAGCAGCCAAGAGGGAGCGGGAACTGGAAACACCATATATTTT. Its protein product is CASSQEGAGTGNTIYF.

V and J are TRBV20-1 and TRBJ1-6; D is uncertain. Per the germline V gene, CDR1 is DFQATT and CDR2 is SNEGSKA (reference sequence). This CDR3 comprises 13 residues. V was pared by 3 bases and J by 8 bases, with 11 bases between. The CDR3 DNA sequence: TGCAGTGCTAGGGGCGGGGTAGATTCACCCCTCCACTTT. Protein sequence: CSARGGVDSPLHF.

V and J are TRBV14 and TRBJ2-5, with D maybe TRBD2 (5 bases). This CDR3 spans 17 amino acids. Germline CDR1 SGHDN, CDR2 FVKESK. V was cut by 5 bases and J by 2 bases, with 21 bases left in between. This CDR3 is CASSSEDGGSIQETQYF. Written as DNA, the CDR3 is TGTGCCAGCAGCTCGGAGGATGGCGGGTCCATACAAGAGACCCAGTACTTC.

This clonotype was observed many times. The chain links TRBV6-1 to TRBJ2-7, with D possibly TRBD2 on 6 matching bases. The CDR3 spans 14 residues. Germline V CDR1 and CDR2: MNHNS, SASEGT. The V end lost 2 bases, the J end lost 2 bases, and 10 bases lay between the germline ends. The CDR3 DNA reads TGTGCCAGCAGTGAACAGCGGGCAGCCTACGAGCAGTACTTC. Amino acids: CASSEQRAAYEQYF.

In its sample, this clonotype was seen a few times. This rearrangement joins TRBV5-1 to TRBJ2-5; D is possibly TRBD1 (5 bases). This CDR3 contains 16 residues. Germline V lookup: CDR1 SGHRS, CDR2 YFSETQ. The V end lost 3 bases, the J end lost 4 bases, and 19 bases lay between the germline ends. CDR3 nucleotide sequence: TGCGCCAGCAGCTCGACCCCTGACAGCCCGGGAGAGACCCAGTACTTC. This translates into CASSSTPDSPGETQYF.

This clonotype appeared a few times. The genes are TRBV12-3 or TRBV12-4 and TRBJ1-6; D possibly corresponds to TRBD1 (5 bases). The CDR3 runs 16 residues. Trimming pared 6 bases from V and 9 bases from J, leaving 21 bases between. This chain's CDR3 is CASSPPGGRGISPLHF. CDR3 bases: TGTGCCAGCAGCCCCCCGGGGGGAAGGGGAATTTCACCCCTCCACTTT.

This clonotype was seen ten or more times. V usage is TRBV28 and J usage is TRBJ1-6; D might be TRBD1 (5 bases). Germline assignment: CDR1 MDHEN and CDR2 SYDVKM. Trimming shortened V by 6 bases and J by 8 bases, and 14 bases separated the two germline ends. The CDR3 is 14 amino acids. In DNA, the CDR3 is TGTGCCAGCAGCCCCCCAGGGAGAGATTCACCCCTCCACTTT. Translating gives CASSPPGRDSPLHF. The entire variable domain, with the rest obtained from reference TRBV28 and TRBJ1-6, is as follows: DVKVTQSSRYLVKRTGEKVFLECVQDMDHENMFWYRQDPGLGLRLIYFSYDVKMKEKGDIPEGYSVSREKKERFSLILESASTNQTSMYLCASSPPGRDSPLHFGNGTRLTVT.

For this clonotype: Sequence at one end of the junction differs from germline and may be a read error. The CDR3 sequence: CSVEGLGDTQYF. DNA of the CDR3: TGCAGTGTTGAGGGACTTGGGGATACGCAGTATTTT. The chain recombines TRBV29-1 with TRBJ2-3; D might be TRBD2 (6 bases). This CDR3 is built from 12 residues. CDR1 is SQVTM and CDR2 is ANQGSEA in the germline V gene.

This clonotype showed up just a few times. This chain uses TRBV20-1 with TRBJ2-1, with TRBD1 identical over 7 bases. Germline values: CDR1 DFQATT, CDR2 SNEGSKA (reference sequence). The CDR3 is 15 residues long. Trimming took 5 bases from V and 0 from J; bases not matched to a gene: 7. In DNA form, the CDR3 reads TGCAGTGCTCGGGGACAGTTCAGCTCCTACAATGAGCAGTTCTTC. This encodes CSARGQFSSYNEQFF.

This clonotype was seen only a few times. This rearrangement joins TRBV6-1 to TRBJ2-5; possibly TRBD2 for D (6 bases). CDR1 is MNHNS and CDR2 is SASEGT in the germline V gene. This CDR3 region has 15 residues. The ends were cut back, 6 bases at V and 5 bases at J, with 19 bases in the middle. The CDR3 spells CASRLGGQAGETQYF. The CDR3 bases are TGTGCCAGCAGACTGGGCGGGCAGGCGGGGGAGACCCAGTACTTC.

The chain is built from TRBV18 and TRBJ2-7; D is undetermined. CDR3 length equals 14 residues. V lost 3 bases and J lost 0, with 9 bases in between. Germline V gene data show CDR1 as KGHSH and CDR2 as LQKENI. The DNA for the CDR3 is TGTGCCAGCTCACCGTACGAGAGCTCCTACGAGCAGTACTTC. Translating gives CASSPYESSYEQYF.

Only a few counts were recorded for this clonotype. This rearrangement joins TRBV12-3 or TRBV12-4 to TRBJ1-1, with D unresolved. V shed 7 bases and J shed 9 bases, with 12 bases lying between them. The CDR3 totals 11 residues. The CDR3: CASTPEGQAFF. As DNA, the CDR3 is TGTGCCAGCACCCCAGAGGGTCAAGCTTTCTTT.

This clonotype was detected ten times or more. The rearrangement links TRBV13 to TRBJ1-2; weak D call: TRBD1 (5 bases). The V end lost 2 bases, the J end lost 2 bases, and 12 bases lay between the germline ends. CDR1 is PRHDT, CDR2 FYEKMQ, per germline (reference sequence). CDR3 length: 15 residues. CDR3: CASSLFVRGNYGYTF. DNA for the CDR3: TGTGCCAGCAGCTTATTTGTCCGGGGGAACTATGGCTACACCTTC.

The chain links TRBV2 to TRBJ2-1; TRBD2 matches at 12 bases. The CDR3 is made up of 15 amino acids. V was clipped by 6 bases and J by 7 bases; unmatched bases: 7. Germline V CDR1 and CDR2: SNHLY, FYNNEI. CDR3 sequence reads: CASRKLAGGGNEQFF. The CDR3 DNA sequence: TGTGCCAGCAGGAAACTAGCGGGGGGCGGGAATGAGCAGTTCTTC.

Only a few counts were recorded for this clonotype. The V call is TRBV12-3 or TRBV12-4, the J call TRBJ1-6; 10 nucleotides agree with TRBD1. V was clipped by 4 bases and J by 3 bases; unmatched bases: 3. CDR3 length: 16 amino acids. The CDR3 loop reads CASSWDRGDYNSPLHF. CDR3 bases: TGTGCCAGCAGTTGGGACAGGGGCGACTATAATTCACCCCTCCACTTT.

The chain carries TRBV29-1 and TRBJ1-1; D is uncertain. The CDR3 spans 14 residues. The germline CDR1 and CDR2 sequences are SQVTM and ANQGSEA. Trimming left V 1 base short and J 2 bases short, with 11 bases between. Here the CDR3 DNA reads TGCAGCGTTGAAGGTCGAAACATAAACACTGAAGCTTTCTTT. This encodes CSVEGRNINTEAFF.

The chain has TRBV7-8 and TRBJ2-2; D is unresolved. Per germline, CDR1 SGHVS and CDR2 FQNEAQ. The V end was cut by 2 bases, the J end by 1 base, with 5 bases between. CDR3 size: 14 residues. CDR3 amino acids: CASSLMLNTGELFF. The CDR3 DNA is TGTGCCAGCAGCTTAATGTTGAACACCGGGGAGCTGTTTTTT.

Comments on this clonotype: A read error may be the cause here, since a much bigger clone is one base away. This chain links TRBV20-1 with TRBJ2-2; D not certain. In germline, CDR1 is DFQATT, CDR2 SNEGSKA (reference sequence). The CDR3 runs to 16 residues. The chain's CDR3 is CSARDMQDLNIGELFF. The DNA for the CDR3 is TGCAGTGCTAGAGATATGCAGGACCTGAACATCGGGGAGCTGTTTTTT.

This clonotype was counted ten times or more. The chain recombines TRBV3-1 with TRBJ1-1, with D perhaps TRBD1 (5 bases). Germline loops: CDR1 LGHDT, CDR2 YNNKEL (reference sequence). V shed 6 bases and J shed 5 bases, with 10 bases lying between them. The CDR3 spans 12 residues. DNA for the CDR3: TGTGCCAGCAGATCTACAGGAACTGAAGCTTTCTTT. It codes for CASRSTGTEAFF.

This clonotype was seen a few times. The genes are TRBV7-2 and TRBJ1-3; 9 nucleotides line up with TRBD1. V lost 8 bases, J lost 1 base, and 9 bases stayed unmatched. The CDR3 has 16 residues. Germline V gene lookup returns CDR1 SGHTA and CDR2 FQGNSA. CDR3 DNA: TGTGCCAGCGGCGTCGGACAGGGGAGGTCTGGAAACACCATATATTTT. Its protein product is CASGVGQGRSGNTIYF.

This clonotype was counted many times. The DNA of the CDR3 is TGTGCCAGCAGCTCCTCCTACACCCTAGACTATGGCTACACCTTC. It yields the protein CASSSSYTLDYGYTF. The chain has TRBV7-2 and TRBJ1-2; D is unresolved. This CDR3 region has 15 residues. Trimming removed 4 bases at V and 3 bases at J, with 15 bases between. The germline CDR1 and CDR2 sequences are SGHTA and FQGNSA.